This T cell receptor beta chain appears in the sequencing data of a study of cytomegalovirus exposure and HLA in healthy donors. A multiplex PCR was run with 60 Vbeta primers and 13 Jbeta primers. Some clones are missing from TCRdb's copy, which holds only in-frame ones; the method was immunoSEQ multiplex PCR. Of around 150,000 clones in the sample, 75% to 85% are singletons; the top ten hold about 1.1%. The CDR3 consists of 16 residues. The V segment lost 2 bases and the J segment 7 bases; nucleotides outside the gene matches: 7. Germline V gene lookup returns CDR1 LGHNA and CDR2 YNFKEQ. This TCR was recovered from a male donor in good health and CMV-seronegative. V is TRBV4-2 and J is TRBJ1-6; 8 bases line up with TRBD1. Material for sequencing was PBMCs. The CDR3 region has the DNA TGTGCCAGCAGCCAACCCCAGGGGGCGCAAAATTCACCCCTCCACTTT. It codes for CASSQPQGAQNSPLHF.